The 22 T cell receptor beta chains listed next were all sequenced from one sample in a study of PD-1 blockade in classical Hodgkin lymphoma. Sequencing was performed with immunoSEQ multiplex PCR; in TCRdb, only in-frame clones are kept and a portion is missing. The sample has around 40,000 clones, 77% seen once; the top ten hold around 9.8%. Stated time point: cycle 4 day 1 (C4D1), after more than 5 weeks of nivolumab. Relapse was seen in all patients after autologous stem cell transplantation, and brentuximab vedotin exposure was variable. The specimen comprised peripheral blood mononuclear cells (PBMCs), sampled before the fourth cycle of nivolumab. The receptor set was obtained from a human donor with classical Hodgkin lymphoma.

The V and J genes are TRBV5-1 and TRBJ2-5; 10 positions match TRBD1. The CDR3 runs 14 residues. J was trimmed by 5 bases and V by 3 bases; bases with no gene match: 4. Looked up from germline, CDR1 is SGHRS and CDR2 is YFSETQ. Written as DNA, the CDR3 is TGCGCCAGCAGCTCGACAGGGGGCGGGGAGACCCAGTACTTC. It specifies CASSSTGGGETQYF.

V is TRBV11-2 and J is TRBJ1-1; D is uncertain. Trimming stripped 1 base from V and 5 bases from J, with 8 bases between. Germline CDR1 is SGHAT and CDR2 is FQNNGV. The CDR3 totals 13 residues. The CDR3 loop is CASSLAPGTEAFF. CDR3 nucleotides: TGTGCCAGCAGCTTAGCTCCAGGAACTGAAGCTTTCTTT.

There are a few counts of this clone. The chain employs TRBV29-1 and TRBJ2-5; no firm D call. V was cut by 7 bases and J by 0 bases, with 6 bases left in between. Per germline, CDR1 SQVTM and CDR2 ANQGSEA. The CDR3 consists of 11 residues. The CDR3 nucleotides are TGCAGCGCCAGGTACCAAGAGACCCAGTACTTC. The encoded protein is CSARYQETQYF.

This rearrangement joins TRBV2 to TRBJ2-7; TRBD1 matches at 8 bases. Germline V CDR1 and CDR2: SNHLY, FYNNEI. V shed 10 bases, J shed 3 bases, and the junction held 2 bases outside the gene matches. The CDR3 contains 11 residues. The CDR3 nucleotides are TGTGCCACCGACAGGGGCTACGAGCAGTACTTC. It is translated as CATDRGYEQYF.

V gene TRBV6-1 combines with J gene TRBJ2-7, with D possibly being TRBD2 (6 bases). Between the trimmed V and J ends, which lost 6 bases and 6 bases, there was a span of 15 bases. Germline CDR1 reads MNHNS; CDR2 reads SASEGT. This CDR3 spans 13 amino acids. CDR3 loop: CASSPEGTGEQYF. CDR3 coding DNA: TGTGCCAGCAGCCCGGAGGGAACGGGCGAGCAGTACTTC.

The chain couples TRBV2 to TRBJ1-2, with D unclear. This CDR3 contains 14 residues. Germline V lookup: CDR1 SNHLY, CDR2 FYNNEI. Trimming pared 11 bases from V and 5 bases from J, leaving 21 bases between. The CDR3 nucleotides are TGTGCCTGGGCGGCAAGCCCATCCCTATATGGCTACACCTTC. It specifies CAWAASPSLYGYTF.

The chain links TRBV5-1 to TRBJ2-7, with 12 nucleotides matching TRBD1. The V gene end was trimmed by 3 bases and the J gene end by 2 bases; junction bases not matched to a gene: 3. The CDR3 is 15 amino acids. The germline CDR1 and CDR2 sequences are SGHRS and YFSETQ. Here the CDR3 DNA reads TGCGCCAGCAGCTGGGACAGGGGGCATCCCTACGAGCAGTACTTC. Its translation is CASSWDRGHPYEQYF.

This chain links TRBV6-4 with TRBJ1-1; D is unclear. The CDR3 spans 16 residues. Germline lookup yields CDR1 MRHNA and CDR2 SNTAGT. With 5 bases removed from V and 6 bases from J, the gap between germline ends came to 22 bases. CDR3 coding DNA: TGTGCCAGCAGTCTTCAGAGGCGTCAGGTCGGGCCTGAAGCTTTCTTT. It specifies CASSLQRRQVGPEAFF.

V and J are TRBV10-3 and TRBJ2-3; TRBD2 matches 7 bases. This CDR3 has 15 residues. Germline V gene data show CDR1 as ENHRY and CDR2 as SYGVKD. V gave up 3 bases and J gave up 7 bases; unmatched junction bases: 10. CDR3 sequence (DNA): TGTGCCATCAGTGAAAGGAGGCGGGGGTTTAATACGCAGTATTTT. This gives the protein CAISERRRGFNTQYF.

The chain combines TRBV11-3 with TRBJ2-3; TRBD2 aligns across 9 bases. The CDR3 has 16 residues. Germline V gives CDR1 SGHNT, CDR2 YENEEA. The V and J ends lost 5 bases and 5 bases, in that order; junction bases with no gene match: 11. CDR3 residues: CASSPRGSGGGDTQYF. CDR3 DNA: TGTGCCAGCAGCCCCCGGGGTAGCGGGGGTGGAGATACGCAGTATTTT.

The gene calls are TRBV19 and TRBJ1-5; 9 bases map to TRBD1. Germline loops: CDR1 LNHDA, CDR2 SQIVND (reference sequence). The CDR3 length is 15 residues. The trim removed 5 bases at V and 3 bases at J, leaving 5 bases unmatched. CDR3 nucleotides: TGTGCCAGTAGTCCGAGGACAGGGGTCAATCAGCCCCAGCATTTT. This translates into CASSPRTGVNQPQHF.

The rearrangement links TRBV19 to TRBJ1-5; 12 nucleotides agree with TRBD1. V was pared by 9 bases and J by 7 bases, with 7 bases of the junction left unmatched. This CDR3 comprises 14 residues. CDR1 is LNHDA and CDR2 is SQIVND in the germline V gene (reference sequence). The CDR3 DNA follows: TGTGCCAGCTCGGGACAGGGGGCACGGCAGCCCCAGCATTTT. This translates into CASSGQGARQPQHF.

This clone was observed a few times. The genes are TRBV7-8 and TRBJ2-7; 10 bases align to TRBD2. Unmatched junction bases numbered 4, after V lost 8 bases and J lost 3 bases. Germline V lookup: CDR1 SGHVS, CDR2 FQNEAQ. This CDR3 has 13 amino acids. DNA of the CDR3: TGTGCCAGCGGACTAGCGGATATCTACGAGCAGTACTTC. It translates to CASGLADIYEQYF.

The chain joins TRBV7-3 to TRBJ2-1; TRBD2 matches at 8 bases. V shed 6 bases and J 6 bases; nucleotides not matched to a gene: 10. The CDR3 runs 15 residues. Germline-derived CDR1 and CDR2 are SGHTA and FQGTGA. The CDR3 nucleotides read TGTGCCAGCAGGGCGCGGGGGGCCCCTATCAATGAGCAGTTCTTC. Protein product: CASRARGAPINEQFF. The full variable domain, completed using reference TRBV7-3 and TRBJ2-1, is GAGVSQTPSNKVTEKGKYVELRCDPISGHTALYWYRQSLGQGPEFLIYFQGTGAADDSGLPNDRFFAVRPEGSVSTLKIQRTERGDSAVYLCASRARGAPINEQFFGPGTRLTVL.

This rearrangement joins TRBV7-9 to TRBJ2-3; D may match TRBD1 or TRBD2 (6 bases each). V shed 1 base and J shed 1 base, with 9 bases lying between them. Germline V gene lookup returns CDR1 SEHNR and CDR2 FQNEAQ (reference sequence). This CDR3 has 15 amino acids. The DNA for the CDR3 is TGTGCCAGCAGCTTAGATAGGGGGGGCACAGATACGCAGTATTTT. Its protein is CASSLDRGGTDTQYF.

V is TRBV7-9 and J is TRBJ1-6; tentatively, D is TRBD1 (5 bases). The CDR3 consists of 16 residues. The V end lost 1 base, the J end lost 7 bases, and 14 bases lay between the germline ends. Germline V gene data show CDR1 as SEHNR and CDR2 as FQNEAQ (reference sequence). The chain's CDR3 is CASSLVSGIGNSPLHF. The CDR3 nucleotides read TGTGCCAGCAGCTTAGTCTCAGGGATTGGCAATTCACCCCTCCACTTT.

V is TRBV4-3 and J is TRBJ2-3, with D unclear. The germline CDR1 and CDR2 sequences are LGHNA and YSLEER. The CDR3 has 15 residues. The V gene lost 8 bases and the J gene lost 0 bases, with 15 bases spanning the gap. The DNA of the CDR3 is TGCGCCAGCCGATATTCAGCCTCTAGCACAGATACGCAGTATTTT. Protein sequence: CASRYSASSTDTQYF.

The chain couples TRBV7-3 to TRBJ2-3, with a weak D call TRBD1 (6 bases). Germline V lookup: CDR1 SGHTA, CDR2 FQGTGA. This CDR3 has 14 amino acids. With 5 bases removed from V and 6 bases from J, the gap between germline ends came to 15 bases. CDR3 in amino acids: CASSPQGWPDTQYF. The CDR3 nucleotides read TGTGCCAGCAGCCCTCAGGGGTGGCCGGATACGCAGTATTTT.

The CDR3 region is CASRRTGLANYGYTF. In nucleotides, the CDR3 is TGTGCCAGCAGGAGAACAGGGTTAGCTAACTATGGCTACACCTTC. This rearrangement joins TRBV6-5 to TRBJ1-2, with D possibly being TRBD1 (6 bases). Trimming shortened V by 6 bases and J by 0 bases, and 14 bases separated the two germline ends. The CDR3 spans 15 residues. Germline V gives CDR1 MNHEY, CDR2 SVGAGI.

This chain uses TRBV6-6 with TRBJ1-1, with D unclear. Germline CDR1 and CDR2: MNHNY and SVGAGI (reference sequence). Trimming left V 8 bases short and J 8 bases short, with 12 bases between. CDR3 length: 11 residues. CDR3 residues: CASSYRNEAFF. In DNA form, the CDR3 reads TGTGCCAGCTCCTATCGTAACGAAGCTTTCTTT.

This rearrangement joins TRBV29-1 to TRBJ1-2; D not certain. Germline loops: CDR1 SQVTM, CDR2 ANQGSEA. This CDR3 comprises 12 residues. Trimming removed 7 bases at V and 1 base at J, with 10 bases between. CDR3 in amino acids: CSARVFNYGYTF. As DNA, the CDR3 is TGCAGCGCGCGGGTTTTTAACTATGGCTACACCTTC.

The chain couples TRBV5-1 to TRBJ1-5; D uncertain. Between the trimmed V and J ends, which lost 6 bases and 6 bases, there was a span of 13 bases. This CDR3 has 13 amino acids. The V gene's germline CDR1 is SGHRS and CDR2 YFSETQ. CDR3 sequence: CASTEGPLQPQHF. The CDR3 region has the DNA TGCGCCAGCACTGAAGGACCGCTTCAGCCCCAGCATTTT.